The 8 T cell receptor beta chains listed next were all sequenced from one sample in a study of T cell changes during pregnancy in multiple sclerosis. TCRdb's table, derived via immunoSEQ multiplex PCR, lists solely in-frame clones and lacks some. Counted here are about 68,000 clones, 75% to 95% occurring once; the ten biggest clones make up approximately 2.4%. This specimen was peripheral blood, taken in the first trimester of pregnancy. The receptors come from a female donor with multiple sclerosis, enrolled in a pregnancy study.

The chain recombines TRBV2 with TRBJ2-7; D may be TRBD2 (5 bases). V lost 6 bases and J 5 bases, leaving 20 bases between the germline ends. CDR3 length: 15 residues. Germline loops: CDR1 SNHLY, CDR2 FYNNEI. CDR3 amino acids: CASRVSGKIFHEQYF. For the CDR3, the DNA is TGTGCCAGCAGAGTTTCCGGGAAGATCTTCCACGAGCAGTACTTC.

A few counts support this clone. The rearrangement uses TRBV4-1 and TRBJ2-2; 10 bases map to TRBD1. Germline V gene lookup returns CDR1 MGHRA and CDR2 YSYEKL. The CDR3 has 18 residues. With 4 bases clipped from V and 3 bases from J, the junction kept 11 bases outside the gene matches. CDR3 in amino acids: CASSLSLSGQGYTGELFF. The CDR3 DNA reads as TGCGCCAGCAGCCTCTCACTTTCGGGACAGGGGTACACCGGGGAGCTGTTTTTT.

This clone was observed once. The V call is TRBV27, the J call TRBJ1-1; tentative D call: TRBD1 (6 bases). The germline gives CDR1 MNHEY, CDR2 SMNVEV (reference sequence). The CDR3 length is 14 residues. The ends were cut back, 6 bases at V and 1 base at J, with 12 bases in the middle. CDR3 sequence reads: CASSPGQRNTEAFF. As DNA, the CDR3 is TGTGCCAGCAGCCCAGGACAGAGGAACACTGAAGCTTTCTTT.

The chain joins TRBV7-9 to TRBJ1-1, with 9 nucleotides matching TRBD1. The CDR3 length is 14 residues. V trimming: 1 base; J trimming: 10 bases; junction bases outside the gene matches: 7. Germline V gene sequence: CDR1 SEHNR, CDR2 FQNEAQ (reference sequence). In DNA form, the CDR3 reads TGTGCCAGCAGCTTAGGTGCCCAGGACAGGGGAGCTTTCTTT. Protein: CASSLGAQDRGAFF.

The chain has TRBV19 and TRBJ1-2; TRBD1 matches 11 bases. The junction had 5 bases not matched to a gene; V was cut back by 3 bases and J by 5 bases. Per germline, CDR1 LNHDA and CDR2 SQIVND (reference sequence). The CDR3 loop spans 15 amino acids. The CDR3 sequence: CASSIAGQGAYGYTF. The CDR3 bases are TGTGCCAGTAGTATCGCTGGACAGGGGGCGTATGGCTACACCTTC. The full variable domain, with the rest looked up from reference TRBV19 and TRBJ1-2, is DGGITQSPKYLFRKEGQNVTLSCEQNLNHDAMYWYRQDPGQGLRLIYYSQIVNDFQKGDIAEGYSVSREKKESFPLTVTSAQKNPTAFYLCASSIAGQGAYGYTFGSGTRLTVV.

The J gene is TRBJ1-2, the V gene TRBV7-8; 10 bases are shared with TRBD1. Losses at the gene ends were 1 base for V and 8 bases for J; bases not matched to a gene: 1. CDR3 size: 13 residues. In germline, CDR1 is SGHVS, CDR2 FQNEAQ. DNA of the CDR3: TGTGCCAGCAGCTTAGGGACAGGGGGGGGCTACACCTTC. Amino acid sequence: CASSLGTGGGYTF.

CDR3 bases: TGTGCCAGTAGCTCGACTGGGACTAGCACAGATACGCAGTATTTT. Translated, it gives CASSSTGTSTDTQYF. The chain uses TRBV19 and TRBJ2-3, with D possibly matching TRBD2 (6 bases). This CDR3 has 15 residues. Between the trimmed V and J ends, which lost 6 bases and 0 bases, there was a span of 13 bases. The germline CDR1 and CDR2 sequences are LNHDA and SQIVND (reference sequence).

This clone is a singleton in its sample. This chain connects TRBV27 to TRBJ2-7, with D maybe TRBD1 (5 bases). The V and J ends lost 2 bases and 2 bases respectively, with 7 bases between them. The CDR3 runs 13 residues. Germline V gene data show CDR1 as MNHEY and CDR2 as SMNVEV (reference sequence). The CDR3 loop reads CASSLQGPYEQYF. The CDR3 coding sequence is TGTGCCAGCAGTTTACAGGGCCCCTACGAGCAGTACTTC.